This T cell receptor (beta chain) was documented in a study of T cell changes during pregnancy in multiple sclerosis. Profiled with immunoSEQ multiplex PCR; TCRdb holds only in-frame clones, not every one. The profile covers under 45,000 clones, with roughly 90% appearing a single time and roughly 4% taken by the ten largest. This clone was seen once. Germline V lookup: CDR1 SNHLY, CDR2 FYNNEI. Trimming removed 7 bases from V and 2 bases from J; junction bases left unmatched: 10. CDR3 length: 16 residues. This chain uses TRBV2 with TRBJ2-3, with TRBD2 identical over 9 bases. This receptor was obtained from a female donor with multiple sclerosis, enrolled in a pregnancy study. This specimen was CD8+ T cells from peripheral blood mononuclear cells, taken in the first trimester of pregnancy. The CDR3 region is CASTPPAGGPTDTQYF. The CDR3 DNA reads TGTGCCAGCACCCCCCCAGCGGGGGGACCCACAGATACGCAGTATTTT.